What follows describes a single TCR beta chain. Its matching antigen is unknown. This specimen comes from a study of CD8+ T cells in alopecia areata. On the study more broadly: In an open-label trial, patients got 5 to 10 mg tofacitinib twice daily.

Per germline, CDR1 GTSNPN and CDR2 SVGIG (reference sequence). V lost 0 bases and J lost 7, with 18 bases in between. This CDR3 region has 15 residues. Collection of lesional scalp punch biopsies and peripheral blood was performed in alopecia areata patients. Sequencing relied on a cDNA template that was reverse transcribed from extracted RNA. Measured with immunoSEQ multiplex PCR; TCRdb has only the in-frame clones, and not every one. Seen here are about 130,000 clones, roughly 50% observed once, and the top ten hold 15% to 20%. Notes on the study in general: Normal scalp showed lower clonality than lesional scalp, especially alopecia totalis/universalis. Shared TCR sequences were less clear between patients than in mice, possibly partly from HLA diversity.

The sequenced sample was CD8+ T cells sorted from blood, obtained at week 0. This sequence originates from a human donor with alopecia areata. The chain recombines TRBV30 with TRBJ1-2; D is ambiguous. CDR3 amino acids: CAWSVLLGSASGYTF. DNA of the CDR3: TGTGCCTGGAGTGTACTATTAGGTTCCGCCTCTGGCTACACCTTC.